The 28 T cell receptor beta chains below were found in one sample sequenced in a study of response to subunit inactivated influenza vaccine. TCRdb reprocessed the RT-PCR reads via MiXCR and lists one record per CDR3 protein. This table holds 150,000 to 200,000 distinct CDR3 sequences, roughly 12% found once. This same sample was also part of a study on T cells expressing NK-cell markers. That work states: Generation of TCR beta cDNA was performed by 5'RACE template switching incorporating UMIs.

The material was CD8+ T cells sorted from PBMCs, obtained about 13 days after vaccination. Source of these receptors: a man aged 50-60 years who received an inactivated influenza vaccine.

This chain joins TRBV15 and TRBJ2-7, with D unresolved. Looked up from germline, CDR1 is LNHNV and CDR2 is YYDKDF (reference sequence). The V and J ends lost 0 bases and 4 bases respectively, with 10 bases between them. The CDR3 has 14 residues. CDR3 sequence: CATSRDDTSYEQYF. CDR3 bases: TGTGCCACCAGCAGAGATGACACCAGTTACGAGCAGTACTTC. The full variable domain, with the rest looked up from reference TRBV15 and TRBJ2-7, is DAMVIQNPRYQVTQFGKPVTLSCSQTLNHNVMYWYQQKSSQAPKLLFHYYDKDFNNEADTPDNFQSRRPNTSFCFLDIRSPGLGDTAMYLCATSRDDTSYEQYFGPGTRLTVT.

V and J are TRBV29-1 and TRBJ2-7, with D perhaps being TRBD1 or TRBD2 (5 bases each). The germline gives CDR1 SQVTM, CDR2 ANQGSEA. Trimming shortened V by 3 bases and J by 1 base, and 13 bases separated the two germline ends. This CDR3 is 14 amino acids long. CDR3 nucleotides: TGCAGCGTTGATGGGGGTCGACAGTCCTACGAGCAGTACTTC. It is translated as CSVDGGRQSYEQYF.

This clonotype was seen only a few times. The V call is TRBV3-1, the J call TRBJ2-3; 12 bases fit TRBD2. V lost 6 bases to trimming and J lost 2 bases; unmatched junction nucleotides: 6. CDR3 length: 16 amino acids. From germline, CDR1 is LGHDT and CDR2 YNNKEL (reference sequence). CDR3 residues: CASSRWTSGNTDTQYF. The CDR3 nucleotides read TGTGCCAGCAGTCGTTGGACTAGCGGGAACACAGATACGCAGTATTTT.

This clonotype was observed a handful of times. This sequence joins TRBV11-2 and TRBJ2-7, with TRBD2 matching 7 bases. CDR1 and CDR2 from the germline V gene are SGHAT and FQNNGV. The CDR3 extends over 13 amino acids. V was clipped by 8 bases and J by 0 bases; unmatched bases: 4. This CDR3 reads CASGRGYSYEQYF. The DNA of the CDR3 is TGTGCCAGCGGGCGGGGGTACTCCTACGAGCAGTACTTC. Drawing the rest from reference TRBV11-2 and TRBJ2-7, the complete variable domain is EAGVAQSPRYKIIEKRQSVAFWCNPISGHATLYWYQQILGQGPKLLIQFQNNGVVDDSQLPKDRFSAERLKGVDSTLKIQPAKLEDSAVYLCASGRGYSYEQYFGPGTRLTVT.

This clonotype was recorded at least ten times. This chain uses TRBV11-2 with TRBJ2-7, with 8 bases aligning to TRBD2. Germline CDR1 SGHAT, CDR2 FQNNGV. V dropped 6 bases and J dropped 3; count of bases not matched to a gene: 16. The CDR3 consists of 17 residues. In DNA, the CDR3 is TGTGCCAGCAGGGGCCATTATGAGCTAGCGGGTTTCTACGAGCAGTACTTC. This encodes CASRGHYELAGFYEQYF. The whole variable domain, remainder taken from reference TRBV11-2 and TRBJ2-7, is EAGVAQSPRYKIIEKRQSVAFWCNPISGHATLYWYQQILGQGPKLLIQFQNNGVVDDSQLPKDRFSAERLKGVDSTLKIQPAKLEDSAVYLCASRGHYELAGFYEQYFGPGTRLTVT.

The sample holds a few counts of this clonotype. The chain joins TRBV28 to TRBJ2-1, with D possibly being TRBD1 or TRBD2 (5 bases each). The CDR3 has 15 amino acids. In germline, CDR1 is MDHEN, CDR2 SYDVKM. Between the trimmed V and J ends, which lost 5 bases and 2 bases, there was a span of 13 bases. The CDR3 DNA reads TGTGCCAGCAGTCCAATGGGGGAACCCTACAATGAGCAGTTCTTC. Its translation: CASSPMGEPYNEQFF.

In this sample, this clonotype turned up a few times. CDR3 region: CASSRERTGPAYEQYF. CDR3 bases: TGCGCCAGCAGCCGCGAACGGACAGGGCCGGCCTACGAGCAGTACTTC. J is TRBJ2-7 and V is TRBV4-1; 8 bases are shared with TRBD1. CDR3 length: 16 amino acids. The V gene end was trimmed by 4 bases and the J gene end by 2 bases; junction bases not matched to a gene: 10. Germline values: CDR1 MGHRA, CDR2 YSYEKL.

This clonotype has only a few counts. This rearrangement joins TRBV4-3 to TRBJ1-4; 9 bases match TRBD1. There are 17 residues in the CDR3. Unmatched junction bases numbered 8, after V lost 2 bases and J lost 4 bases. CDR1 and CDR2 (germline): LGHNA, YSLEER. CDR3 in DNA: TGCGCCAGCAGCCAAACCCAACAGGGGGCGCTTAATGAAAAACTGTTTTTT. It is translated as CASSQTQQGALNEKLFF.

The J gene is TRBJ2-2, the V gene TRBV6-5; 11 bases fit TRBD2. J was trimmed by 7 bases and V by 4 bases; bases with no gene match: 8. In germline, CDR1 is MNHEY, CDR2 SVGAGI. The CDR3 spans 16 residues. CDR3 coding DNA: TGTGCCAGCAGTTTCGTACTAGCGGGAGAGAGCGGGGAGCTGTTTTTT. Translated: CASSFVLAGESGELFF.

The V gene is TRBV10-2, the J gene TRBJ2-7; D might be TRBD2 (5 bases). The V gene's germline CDR1 is WSHSY and CDR2 SAAADI. V was clipped by 6 bases and J by 7 bases, with 16 bases between them. The CDR3 contains 13 residues. This CDR3 reads CASSHAGKVEQYF. CDR3 bases: TGCGCCAGCAGCCACGCCGGGAAGGTAGAGCAGTACTTC.

In this sample, this clonotype turned up a few times. V usage is TRBV2 and J usage is TRBJ2-5, with 7 bases aligning to TRBD1. CDR3 size: 15 residues. Germline trimming cut 6 bases from V and 1 base from J; bases unmatched to any gene: 8. Germline V lookup: CDR1 SNHLY, CDR2 FYNNEI. The CDR3 DNA sequence: TGTGCCAGCAGCGGCGCCTCAGGGGGCCAAGAGACCCAGTACTTC. Encoded protein: CASSGASGGQETQYF.

This clonotype was detected only once. V is TRBV20-1 and J is TRBJ1-2; unclear D gene. Trimming removed 0 bases at V and 4 bases at J, with 15 bases between. The CDR3 spans 15 residues. CDR1 is DFQATT, CDR2 SNEGSKA, per germline (reference sequence). The chain's CDR3 is CSARDLTPDFYGYTF. CDR3 sequence (DNA): TGCAGTGCTAGAGATTTGACTCCCGACTTCTATGGCTACACCTTC.

The sample holds many counts of this clonotype. The chain employs TRBV29-1 and TRBJ2-1; D not resolved. The germline V gene encodes CDR1 SQVTM and CDR2 ANQGSEA. With 3 bases removed from V and 5 bases from J, the gap between germline ends came to 11 bases. This CDR3 is 13 amino acids long. CDR3 nucleotide sequence: TGCAGCGTTGACCTCGCCGCGGACAATGAGCAGTTCTTC. Its translation is CSVDLAADNEQFF.

This clonotype was detected ten times or more. V usage is TRBV28 and J usage is TRBJ2-1, with a possible D match to TRBD1 (6 bases). Germline V lookup: CDR1 MDHEN, CDR2 SYDVKM. This CDR3 has 13 residues. V was clipped by 5 bases and J by 7 bases, with 12 bases between them. The CDR3 nucleotides are TGTGCCAGCAGTCGGGACACGGGGAATGAGCAGTTCTTC. It translates to CASSRDTGNEQFF.

This chain connects TRBV7-8 to TRBJ2-3, with 11 bases identical to TRBD2. The germline CDR1 and CDR2 sequences are SGHVS and FQNEAQ. There are 17 residues in the CDR3. V shed 3 bases, J shed 3 bases, and the junction held 8 bases outside the gene matches. For the CDR3, the DNA is TGTGCCAGCAGCTTCCCTAGTAGCGGGAGGGAGACAGATACGCAGTATTTT. Translation: CASSFPSSGRETDTQYF.

The table lists this clonotype with a few counts. The chain joins TRBV21-1 to TRBJ2-2; the table's D call of TRBD2 was not tested on the DNA. TRBV21-1 is classified as a pseudogene. This CDR3 has 16 amino acids. The CDR3 region has the DNA TGTGCCAGCAGCAAAGCCAGCGGAACGAACACCGGGGAGCTGTTTTTT. This encodes CASSKASGTNTGELFF.

This clonotype has ten or more counts. The rearrangement joins TRBV5-1 to TRBJ2-2; 10 bases agree with TRBD1. This CDR3 comprises 15 residues. The germline V gene has CDR1 SGHRS and CDR2 YFSETQ. V was clipped by 4 bases and J by 5 bases; unmatched bases: 5. The CDR3 is CASSPWDRGTGELFF. CDR3 nucleotides: TGCGCCAGCAGCCCGTGGGACAGGGGAACCGGGGAGCTGTTTTTT.

This clonotype was detected only a few times. The gene calls are TRBV29-1 and TRBJ1-1; D is unclear. Germline lookup yields CDR1 SQVTM and CDR2 ANQGSEA. Trimming removed 7 bases at V and 0 bases at J, with 6 bases between. The CDR3 length is 11 residues. CDR3 in DNA: TGCAGCGGTACAATGAACACTGAAGCTTTCTTT. This sequence encodes CSGTMNTEAFF.

The chain combines TRBV7-3 with TRBJ2-2; 7 bases are shared with TRBD1. J lost 8 bases, V lost 5 bases, and 5 bases had no gene match. The germline V gene has CDR1 SGHTA and CDR2 FQGTGA. The length of the CDR3 is 13 residues. The CDR3 reads CASSLDRAGELFF. In DNA form, the CDR3 reads TGTGCCAGCAGCCTCGACAGGGCTGGGGAGCTGTTTTTT.

This clonotype has more than one count but fewer than ten. The V and J genes are TRBV5-1 and TRBJ1-2, with a possible D match to TRBD1 (6 bases). The CDR3 consists of 15 residues. Germline V lookup: CDR1 SGHRS, CDR2 YFSETQ. V lost 3 bases, J lost 5 bases, and 17 bases lay in between. The DNA of the CDR3 is TGCGCCAGCAGCTGGGCCAGGGGCGGTGGATATGGCTACACCTTC. It specifies CASSWARGGGYGYTF. Using reference TRBV5-1 and TRBJ1-2 for the parts outside the CDR3, the full variable domain is KAGVTQTPRYLIKTRGQQVTLSCSPISGHRSVSWYQQTPGQGLQFLFEYFSETQRNKGNFPGRFSGRQFSNSRSEMNVSTLELGDSALYLCASSWARGGGYGYTFGSGTRLTVV.

This clonotype was seen a handful of times. J is TRBJ2-6 and V is TRBV20-1, with 10 nucleotides matching TRBD1. This CDR3 comprises 18 residues. The V segment lost 3 bases and the J segment 0 bases; nucleotides outside the gene matches: 8. Germline-derived CDR1 and CDR2 are DFQATT and SNEGSKA (reference sequence). DNA for the CDR3: TGCAGTGCTAGTCGGGGGACAGGGGCCTTCTCTGGGGCCAACGTCCTGACTTTC. This translates into CSASRGTGAFSGANVLTF.

This clonotype was detected only a few times. This rearrangement joins TRBV6-5 to TRBJ2-6; D not certain. CDR1 and CDR2 from the germline V gene are MNHEY and SVGAGI. This CDR3 region has 15 residues. The V and J ends lost 2 bases and 3 bases respectively, with 8 bases between them. Here the CDR3 DNA reads TGTGCCAGCAGTTACAGTGTCGGTGGGGCCAACGTCCTGACTTTC. This encodes CASSYSVGGANVLTF.

The V and J genes are TRBV29-1 and TRBJ1-2; D is unclear. Germline-derived CDR1 and CDR2 are SQVTM and ANQGSEA. The CDR3 loop spans 13 amino acids. V was trimmed by 7 bases and J by 1 base, leaving 13 bases between them. The CDR3 coding sequence is TGCAGCGCCGATCGAGGTCTTAACTATGGCTACACCTTC. This sequence encodes CSADRGLNYGYTF. The full variable domain, rest sourced from reference TRBV29-1 and TRBJ1-2, is SAVISQKPSRDICQRGTSLTIQCQVDSQVTMMFWYRQQPGQSLTLIATANQGSEATYESGFVIDKFPISRPNLTFSTLTVSNMSPEDSSIYLCSADRGLNYGYTFGSGTRLTVV.

This clonotype came up many times. This chain links TRBV29-1 with TRBJ2-2; 7 nucleotides match TRBD2. This CDR3 contains 14 residues. Per the germline V gene, CDR1 is SQVTM and CDR2 is ANQGSEA. The ends lost 7 bases at V and 4 bases at J; junction bases unmatched: 9. CDR3 coding DNA: TGCAGCGCCCTAGGCGGGAGCATCACCGGGGAGCTGTTTTTT. It specifies CSALGGSITGELFF.

J is TRBJ2-3 and V is TRBV24-1; TRBD2 matches 9 bases. Germline V gene lookup returns CDR1 KGHDR and CDR2 SFDVKD. The J segment lost 3 bases and the V segment lost 3 bases, leaving 3 bases of the junction unmatched. The CDR3 sequence is 15 residues long. The CDR3 region has the DNA TGTGCCACCAGTGATAGAGGACTAGCGACAGATACGCAGTATTTT. Translated, it gives CATSDRGLATDTQYF.

This clonotype has just a few counts. The J gene is TRBJ1-1, the V gene TRBV6-2 or TRBV6-3; D unresolved. The CDR3 has 15 residues. Trimming removed 3 bases from V and 7 bases from J, with 18 bases in between. In germline, CDR1 is MNHEY, CDR2 SVGEGT. For the CDR3, the DNA is TGTGCCAGCAGTTATAGGAATCCAGGTCGGAGTGAAGCTTTCTTT. Translation gives CASSYRNPGRSEAFF.

This clonotype was seen more than once but under ten times. V is TRBV6-2 or TRBV6-3 and J is TRBJ2-3, with 7 bases that match TRBD2. The germline V gene has CDR1 MNHEY and CDR2 SVGEGT. This CDR3 is 14 amino acids long. Trimming took 8 bases from V and 1 from J; bases not matched to a gene: 6. The CDR3 region is CASHRGGGTDTQYF. DNA of the CDR3: TGTGCCAGCCATCGCGGGGGAGGCACAGATACGCAGTATTTT.

This clonotype occurred a few times. The rearrangement links TRBV7-2 to TRBJ2-1; possibly TRBD1 for D (7 bases). The ends were cut back, 5 bases at V and 9 bases at J, with 11 bases in the middle. This CDR3 comprises 12 residues. Germline V gene sequence: CDR1 SGHTA, CDR2 FQGNSA. The CDR3 DNA reads as TGTGCCAGCAGCCCCCAGGGGGGTGAGCAGTTCTTC. It is translated as CASSPQGGEQFF.